What follows are 24 T cell receptor beta chains derived from one specimen sequenced in a study of T cell repertoires in cytomegalovirus infection. Each CDR3 protein is one row after TCRdb ran MiXCR on the reads. The table records some 940,000 distinct CDR3 sequences, approximately 32% of them present only once. For these receptors, no antigen is known. This specimen consisted of cultured CD8+ T cells from PBMCs, obtained from culture after CMV antigen stimulation. The receptors derive from a human donor in good health (CMV status not recorded). Some clones in this sample may be carry-over from other donors' samples.

The V and J genes are TRBV6-2 or TRBV6-3 and TRBJ1-1, with TRBD1 identical over 7 bases. The J segment lost 4 bases and the V segment lost 0 bases, leaving 8 bases of the junction unmatched. This CDR3 has 16 amino acids. CDR1 MNHEY and CDR2 SVGEGT come from the germline V gene. Here the CDR3 reads CASSYSGFRGTTEAFF. The CDR3 DNA follows: TGTGCCAGCAGTTACTCAGGCTTCAGGGGGACCACTGAAGCTTTCTTT.

V is TRBV19 and J is TRBJ2-1; possible D gene TRBD2, 7 bases. Germline loops: CDR1 LNHDA, CDR2 SQIVND (reference sequence). The CDR3 contains 16 residues. Trimming removed 8 bases at V and 1 base at J, with 18 bases between. As DNA, the CDR3 is TGTGCCAGTCGAGGACGGCGGGGGCCATCCTACAATGAGCAGTTCTTC. Its translation: CASRGRRGPSYNEQFF. The variable domain in full, completed from reference TRBV19 and TRBJ2-1, reads DGGITQSPKYLFRKEGQNVTLSCEQNLNHDAMYWYRQDPGQGLRLIYYSQIVNDFQKGDIAEGYSVSREKKESFPLTVTSAQKNPTAFYLCASRGRRGPSYNEQFFGPGTRLTVL.

In this sample, this clonotype turned up many times. The V call is TRBV7-6, the J call TRBJ2-6; tentative D call: TRBD1 (8 bases). This CDR3 has 18 residues. V was pared by 7 bases and J by 1 base, with 20 bases between. Germline values: CDR1 SGHVS, CDR2 FNYEAQ. CDR3 region: CASTQAGQVFSGANVLTF. CDR3 nucleotides: TGTGCCAGCACCCAAGCGGGACAGGTTTTTTCTGGGGCCAACGTCCTGACTTTC.

Comments on this clonotype: Its ends do not fully match the called genes, so a read error is possible. The chain is built from TRBV7-9 and TRBJ2-3, with 7 bases matching TRBD2. The germline CDR1 and CDR2 sequences are SEHNR and FQNEAQ (reference sequence). The CDR3 runs to 17 residues. CDR3: CAGSLPPRSGVPDTQYF. The CDR3 region has the DNA TGTGCCGGCAGCTTACCCCCGAGGAGCGGGGTCCCAGATACGCAGTATTTT.

V and J are TRBV7-2 and TRBJ2-5, with D tentatively TRBD2 (6 bases). The CDR3 totals 15 residues. Germline-derived CDR1 and CDR2 are SGHTA and FQGNSA. Trimming left V 5 bases short and J 5 bases short, with 18 bases between. CDR3 sequence: CASSPPGGNQETQYF. CDR3 nucleotides: TGTGCCAGCAGCCCCCCTGGGGGGAATCAGGAGACCCAGTACTTC.

This chain joins TRBV20-1 and TRBJ1-2; weak D call: TRBD1 (5 bases). In germline, CDR1 is DFQATT, CDR2 SNEGSKA (reference sequence). The V and J ends lost 3 bases and 8 bases respectively, with 10 bases between them. The CDR3 is 11 amino acids. The CDR3 loop is CSASQGGGYTF. For the CDR3, the DNA is TGCAGTGCTAGCCAGGGCGGAGGCTACACCTTC.

This clonotype turned up a few times. The genes are TRBV6-5 and TRBJ2-7; 10 bases match TRBD1. The junction had 19 bases not matched to a gene; V was cut back by 6 bases and J by 5 bases. CDR3 length: 18 residues. CDR1 MNHEY and CDR2 SVGAGI come from the germline V gene. The CDR3 region has the DNA TGTGCCAGCAGCTCGGGACAGGGGTTCTTTACGACTATTGACGAGCAGTACTTC. It translates to CASSSGQGFFTTIDEQYF.

This chain uses TRBV6-2 or TRBV6-3 with TRBJ1-1, with D possibly being TRBD1 (5 bases). CDR3 length: 15 residues. Germline loops: CDR1 MNHEY, CDR2 SVGEGT. V shed 0 bases and J shed 7 bases, with 15 bases lying between them. The CDR3 loop is CASSYSTEWGIEAFF. The CDR3 DNA sequence: TGTGCCAGCAGTTACTCGACCGAGTGGGGCATTGAAGCTTTCTTT.

CDR3 amino acids: CSARTPDSPLHF. CDR3 sequence (DNA): TGCAGTGCTAGAACGCCTGATTCACCCCTCCACTTT. The rearrangement links TRBV20-1 to TRBJ1-6; D unclear. Germline V gene data show CDR1 as DFQATT and CDR2 as SNEGSKA (reference sequence). Trimming stripped 2 bases from V and 8 bases from J, with 7 bases between. The CDR3 has 12 amino acids.

This clonotype was seen many times. The rearrangement links TRBV7-8 to TRBJ2-7, with 9 nucleotides matching TRBD2. This CDR3 is built from 16 residues. In germline, CDR1 is SGHVS, CDR2 FQNEAQ. Trimming removed 1 base from V and 0 bases from J; junction bases left unmatched: 4. The CDR3 DNA follows: TGTGCCAGCAGCTTAGAGAAGCGGGGGGACTCCTACGAGCAGTACTTC. It encodes CASSLEKRGDSYEQYF.

The CDR3 region has the DNA TGCGCCAGCAGCCAAGATGAGTTTAGCACAGATACGCAGTATTTT. Its protein is CASSQDEFSTDTQYF. The chain joins TRBV4-1 to TRBJ2-3; D uncertain. The CDR3 has 15 amino acids. Germline V gene lookup returns CDR1 MGHRA and CDR2 YSYEKL. V was cut by 0 bases and J by 0 bases, with 7 bases left in between.

This clonotype was detected a few times. The rearrangement links TRBV7-8 to TRBJ2-2, with unresolved D. The CDR3 covers 13 residues. V was shortened by 1 base and J by 6 bases, with 6 bases between the two germline ends. Germline V gene sequence: CDR1 SGHVS, CDR2 FQNEAQ. CDR3 amino acids: CASSLEPAGELFF. CDR3 sequence (DNA): TGTGCCAGCAGCTTAGAGCCTGCCGGGGAGCTGTTTTTT.

This clonotype was counted at least ten times. This chain's CDR3 is CASQRGAFYEQYV. In DNA, the CDR3 is TGTGCCAGCCAGCGGGGGGCCTTCTACGAGCAGTACGTC. V gene TRBV6-2 or TRBV6-3 combines with J gene TRBJ2-7, with 9 bases matching TRBD2. The CDR3 runs to 13 residues. V was pared by 8 bases and J by 3 bases, with 5 bases of the junction left unmatched. The germline gives CDR1 MNHEY, CDR2 SVGEGT.

This clonotype has a handful of counts. This sequence joins TRBV7-9 and TRBJ2-2, with D possibly matching TRBD2 (6 bases). Germline CDR1 SEHNR, CDR2 FQNEAQ (reference sequence). This CDR3 is 16 amino acids long. V shed 8 bases and J shed 7 bases, with 23 bases lying between them. CDR3 protein: CASGNSGVRGGGELFF. For the CDR3, the DNA is TGTGCCAGCGGAAACTCGGGGGTGCGTGGTGGCGGGGAGCTGTTTTTT.

This clonotype turned up a few times. The V and J genes are TRBV25-1 and TRBJ2-2; D not resolved. The CDR3 loop spans 13 amino acids. Trimming pared 4 bases from V and 3 bases from J, leaving 6 bases between. Germline lookup yields CDR1 MGHDK and CDR2 SYGVNS. The chain's CDR3 is CASSAGYTGELFF. As DNA, the CDR3 is TGTGCCAGCAGTGCCGGCTACACCGGGGAGCTGTTTTTT.

Many counts were recorded for this clonotype. The V and J genes are TRBV7-8 and TRBJ1-1; 7 bases line up with TRBD1. The CDR3 has 14 residues. CDR1 is SGHVS, CDR2 FQNEAQ, per germline. Unmatched junction bases numbered 3, after V lost 2 bases and J lost 3 bases. The DNA for the CDR3 is TGTGCCAGCAGCTTAAGGGGGCTCTACACTGAAGCTTTCTTT. Translation gives CASSLRGLYTEAFF.

The genes are TRBV12-3 or TRBV12-4 and TRBJ2-1; maybe TRBD1 (6 bases). V was cut by 3 bases and J by 6 bases, with 18 bases left in between. The CDR3 runs to 16 residues. Written as DNA, the CDR3 is TGTGCCAGCAGTTTCTCCCCCACAGGGTTCAGCAATGAGCAGTTCTTC. Its protein product is CASSFSPTGFSNEQFF.

The V call is TRBV29-1, the J call TRBJ2-1, with 8 bases identical to TRBD1. Germline V gene data show CDR1 as SQVTM and CDR2 as ANQGSEA. V was pared by 2 bases and J by 5 bases, with 5 bases of the junction left unmatched. CDR3 length: 14 amino acids. The CDR3 sequence: CSVEPGQGNNEQFF. The DNA for the CDR3 is TGCAGCGTTGAACCTGGACAGGGCAACAATGAGCAGTTCTTC.

This clonotype was recorded a few times. The chain employs TRBV19 and TRBJ2-4, with 10 nucleotides matching TRBD2. The germline V gene encodes CDR1 LNHDA and CDR2 SQIVND (reference sequence). The J segment lost 1 base and the V segment lost 9 bases, leaving 3 bases of the junction unmatched. CDR3 size: 14 residues. The CDR3 loop is CASLGLAAKNIQYF. The DNA for the CDR3 is TGTGCCAGCCTGGGACTAGCGGCCAAAAACATTCAGTACTTC.

This clonotype showed up just a few times. The chain uses TRBV11-2 and TRBJ2-5, with D perhaps matching TRBD2 (5 bases). Germline V gene data show CDR1 as SGHAT and CDR2 as FQNNGV. This CDR3 is 15 amino acids long. V was pared by 0 bases and J by 5 bases, with 13 bases between. The CDR3 DNA follows: TGTGCCAGCAGCTTAGAAGTAGGCAGAGGGGAGACCCAGTACTTC. Protein sequence: CASSLEVGRGETQYF.

This clonotype was counted ten times or more. The CDR3 loop reads CASTLGAGITEAFF. CDR3 DNA: TGTGCCAGCACCCTAGGGGCGGGTATCACTGAAGCTTTCTTT. V gene TRBV7-2 combines with J gene TRBJ1-1, with D possibly being TRBD1 (5 bases). The V gene lost 7 bases and the J gene lost 4 bases, with 16 bases spanning the gap. The CDR3 covers 14 residues. Per germline, CDR1 SGHTA and CDR2 FQGNSA.

This clonotype was counted once. The chain carries TRBV12-3 or TRBV12-4 and TRBJ2-3; D is ambiguous. Trimming took 11 bases from V and 0 from J, leaving 12 bases between them. This CDR3 has 13 residues. DNA of the CDR3: TGTGCCGACATAGCCCGTAGCACAGATACGCAGTATTTT. Translation: CADIARSTDTQYF.

The chain has TRBV15 and TRBJ2-6; D remains ambiguous. The V gene's germline CDR1 is LNHNV and CDR2 YYDKDF (reference sequence). V was shortened by 3 bases and J by 0 bases, with 18 bases between the two germline ends. The CDR3 runs to 19 residues. CDR3 sequence (DNA): TGTGCCACCAGCAGTACTACGGCTTTAGGAACCTCTGGGGCCAACGTCCTGACTTTC. Translation: CATSSTTALGTSGANVLTF. Full variable domain (remainder filled in from reference TRBV15 and TRBJ2-6): DAMVIQNPRYQVTQFGKPVTLSCSQTLNHNVMYWYQQKSSQAPKLLFHYYDKDFNNEADTPDNFQSRRPNTSFCFLDIRSPGLGDTAMYLCATSSTTALGTSGANVLTFGAGSRLTVL.

This clonotype was observed a few times. The rearrangement joins TRBV3-1 to TRBJ1-5, with TRBD1 identical over 8 bases. Trimming at V came to 9 bases and at J to 0 bases, leaving 7 bases not matched to a gene. Germline CDR1 LGHDT, CDR2 YNNKEL (reference sequence). The length of the CDR3 is 15 residues. The CDR3: CASRKTGDSNQPQHF. The DNA of the CDR3 is TGTGCCAGTCGCAAGACAGGGGATAGCAATCAGCCCCAGCATTTT.